These 27 T cell receptor beta chains were sequenced from one sample in a study of T-cell reconstitution after alpha-beta-depleted transplantation in children. Construction of the TCRbeta library involved unique molecular identifiers. MiXCR, applied by TCRdb to the PCR reads, yields one record per CDR3 protein. The sample holds 800,000 to 1,000,000 distinct CDR3 sequences, about 31% seen once. The sample here was PBMCs, mostly from graft donor cells, taken 360 days after TCRalphabeta/CD19-depleted stem cell transplant. The receptors derive from a boy younger than two who had a stem cell transplant for SCID, so the T cells may come from the graft donor.

There are a few counts of this clonotype. The CDR3 is CATSSDSNQPQHF. Written as DNA, the CDR3 is TGTGCCACGTCTTCGGATAGCAATCAGCCCCAGCATTTT. The V gene is TRBV10-3, the J gene TRBJ1-5; the D is unclear. CDR3 length equals 13 residues. CDR1 ENHRY and CDR2 SYGVKD come from the germline V gene. Trimming took off 10 bases at V and 0 bases at J, with 10 bases between the two ends.

This clonotype was found a few times. The chain has TRBV20-1 and TRBJ2-7; TRBD2 might be the D (6 bases). With 5 bases removed from V and 7 bases from J, the gap between germline ends came to 21 bases. The CDR3 spans 14 residues. Germline CDR1 DFQATT, CDR2 SNEGSKA (reference sequence). The CDR3 DNA follows: TGCAGTGCTGGTCCTGAGGAGGGACTGGGGGAGCAGTACTTC. Translation gives CSAGPEEGLGEQYF.

The chain is built from TRBV5-1 and TRBJ1-1; perhaps TRBD1 as D (6 bases). The germline V gene has CDR1 SGHRS and CDR2 YFSETQ. V gave up 5 bases and J gave up 1 base, with 15 bases separating them. The CDR3 is 15 residues long. CDR3 residues: CASRHNDRTNTEAFF. CDR3 sequence (DNA): TGCGCCAGCAGACATAACGACAGGACGAACACTGAAGCTTTCTTT. Full variable domain (missing parts from reference TRBV5-1 and TRBJ1-1): KAGVTQTPRYLIKTRGQQVTLSCSPISGHRSVSWYQQTPGQGLQFLFEYFSETQRNKGNFPGRFSGRQFSNSRSEMNVSTLELGDSALYLCASRHNDRTNTEAFFGQGTRLTVV.

This chain connects TRBV5-1 to TRBJ2-1, with 8 bases lining up with TRBD2. The V and J ends lost 6 bases and 0 bases, in that order; junction bases with no gene match: 8. This CDR3 is built from 16 residues. Germline V gene sequence: CDR1 SGHRS, CDR2 YFSETQ. CDR3 protein: CASNKVAGNSYNEQFF. The CDR3, as DNA: TGCGCCAGCAATAAGGTAGCGGGGAACTCCTACAATGAGCAGTTCTTC.

This clonotype was detected ten times or more. V is TRBV4-3 and J is TRBJ2-1; 9 bases line up with TRBD2. Germline V gives CDR1 LGHNA, CDR2 YSLEER. V lost 0 bases, J lost 4 bases, and 10 bases stayed unmatched. CDR3 length: 18 residues. The CDR3 DNA follows: TGCGCCAGCAGCCAAGATGCAGTTCGAGCGGGGGGTTACAATGAGCAGTTCTTC. It encodes CASSQDAVRAGGYNEQFF.

This clonotype was found a few times. The V and J genes are TRBV10-3 and TRBJ2-1; 9 nucleotides match TRBD2. Trimming at V came to 11 bases and at J to 6 bases, leaving 11 bases not matched to a gene. Germline V gene data show CDR1 as ENHRY and CDR2 as SYGVKD. The CDR3 spans 14 residues. Written as DNA, the CDR3 is TGTGCCGTAAGCGGGGGGAATAGATCCAATGAGCAGTTCTTC. Protein sequence: CAVSGGNRSNEQFF.

The chain is built from TRBV28 and TRBJ1-1; 8 bases line up with TRBD1. There are 13 residues in the CDR3. In germline, CDR1 is MDHEN, CDR2 SYDVKM. Trimming cost V 6 bases and J 10 bases; bases outside gene matches: 10. The CDR3 DNA reads as TGTGCCAGCAGAGTCCCGGGACAGGTGGGAGCTTTCTTT. It encodes CASRVPGQVGAFF.

The chain has TRBV2 and TRBJ2-7; 7 bases map to TRBD1. Germline trimming cut 4 bases from V and 6 bases from J; bases unmatched to any gene: 6. Germline assignment: CDR1 SNHLY and CDR2 FYNNEI. The CDR3 contains 13 residues. The CDR3 is CASSAETGSEQYF. CDR3 sequence (DNA): TGTGCCAGCAGTGCCGAGACAGGGAGCGAGCAGTACTTC.

The rearrangement links TRBV15 to TRBJ1-1; D not certain. V shed 3 bases and J shed 4 bases, with 9 bases lying between them. The CDR3 contains 13 residues. CDR1 is LNHNV and CDR2 is YYDKDF in the germline V gene (reference sequence). The CDR3 reads CATSSFRTTEAFF. The DNA of the CDR3 is TGTGCCACCAGCAGTTTCCGGACCACTGAAGCTTTCTTT.

This clonotype came up a few times. The genes are TRBV5-1 and TRBJ2-5; D ambiguous. CDR1 is SGHRS, CDR2 YFSETQ, per germline. V lost 4 bases and J 0 bases, leaving 13 bases between the germline ends. CDR3 length: 15 residues. Here the CDR3 reads CASSLIPRNQETQYF. In nucleotides, the CDR3 is TGCGCCAGCAGCCTGATTCCTAGGAACCAAGAGACCCAGTACTTC.

This clonotype was counted between two and nine times. V is TRBV12-3 or TRBV12-4 and J is TRBJ2-7; 11 positions match TRBD2. The CDR3 runs to 17 residues. V was clipped by 3 bases and J by 3 bases; unmatched bases: 10. The CDR3 nucleotides are TGTGCCAGCAGTTTCGTAGCGGGGGGGCTATCGGACTACGAGCAGTACTTC. This encodes CASSFVAGGLSDYEQYF.

V is TRBV4-1 and J is TRBJ1-1; 7 bases are shared with TRBD1. The CDR3 has 14 amino acids. The V segment lost 7 bases and the J segment 1 base; nucleotides outside the gene matches: 6. Germline V gene data show CDR1 as MGHRA and CDR2 as YSYEKL. CDR3 protein: CASTWDSPNTEAFF. As DNA, the CDR3 is TGCGCCAGCACCTGGGACAGTCCGAACACTGAAGCTTTCTTT.

CDR3: CASSYPGLAGGNNEQFF. The CDR3 bases are TGCGCCAGCAGTTACCCGGGACTAGCGGGGGGAAACAATGAGCAGTTCTTC. The chain links TRBV5-1 to TRBJ2-1, with 15 bases lining up with TRBD2. V lost 5 bases to trimming and J lost 5 bases; unmatched junction nucleotides: 8. Germline V gene lookup returns CDR1 SGHRS and CDR2 YFSETQ. The length of the CDR3 is 17 residues.

V gene TRBV4-1 combines with J gene TRBJ2-5; maybe TRBD2 (6 bases). CDR3 length equals 17 residues. Germline V gene lookup returns CDR1 MGHRA and CDR2 YSYEKL. V was shortened by 1 base and J by 1 base, with 16 bases between the two germline ends. The CDR3 DNA reads as TGCGCCAGCAGCCAAGGAACGGGGGATCACCCCCAAGAGACCCAGTACTTC. As protein: CASSQGTGDHPQETQYF.

The chain couples TRBV10-3 to TRBJ1-4; possible D gene TRBD1, 5 bases. The V end lost 4 bases, the J end lost 3 bases, and 18 bases lay between the germline ends. From germline, CDR1 is ENHRY and CDR2 SYGVKD. The CDR3 runs to 17 residues. CDR3 coding DNA: TGTGCCATCAGTGGCGGACAAGGTGGGGCGGCTAATGAAAAACTGTTTTTT. This encodes CAISGGQGGAANEKLFF.

This chain links TRBV4-1 with TRBJ2-3; 7 nucleotides align to TRBD2. The CDR3 sequence is 16 residues long. The germline gives CDR1 MGHRA, CDR2 YSYEKL. V was pared by 1 base and J by 0 bases, with 4 bases of the junction left unmatched. The CDR3 nucleotides are TGCGCCAGCAGCCAAGCGAGCGGGGTTAGCACAGATACGCAGTATTTT. Its translation: CASSQASGVSTDTQYF.

J is TRBJ1-5 and V is TRBV28; 7 bases fit TRBD1. CDR3 size: 15 residues. CDR1 and CDR2 (germline): MDHEN, SYDVKM. Trimming removed 2 bases from V and 6 bases from J; junction bases left unmatched: 7. CDR3 residues: CASSLQGGRFQPQHF. The CDR3, as DNA: TGTGCCAGCAGTTTACAAGGGGGCAGGTTTCAGCCCCAGCATTTT.

This clonotype showed up just a few times. This CDR3 is CASRAQGESEQYF. For the CDR3, the DNA is TGTGCCAGCAGGGCGCAGGGGGAAAGCGAGCAGTACTTC. J is TRBJ2-7 and V is TRBV28, with 7 positions matching TRBD1. The CDR3 runs 13 residues. Trimming cost V 6 bases and J 6 bases; bases outside gene matches: 8. Germline CDR1 MDHEN, CDR2 SYDVKM. The full variable domain, with the rest looked up from reference TRBV28 and TRBJ2-7, is DVKVTQSSRYLVKRTGEKVFLECVQDMDHENMFWYRQDPGLGLRLIYFSYDVKMKEKGDIPEGYSVSREKKERFSLILESASTNQTSMYLCASRAQGESEQYFGPGTRLTVT.

The J gene is TRBJ2-7, the V gene TRBV27; either TRBD1 or TRBD2 may fit D (6 bases each). The V gene's germline CDR1 is MNHEY and CDR2 SMNVEV (reference sequence). CDR3 size: 14 residues. The germline V and J ends were trimmed by 1 base and 3 bases, with 10 bases remaining between them. Written as DNA, the CDR3 is TGTGCCAGCAGTTTATACGGGGGACACTACGAGCAGTACTTC. Encoded protein: CASSLYGGHYEQYF.

This clonotype was seen a handful of times. The chain has TRBV20-1 and TRBJ2-1; 8 nucleotides agree with TRBD1. Per germline, CDR1 DFQATT and CDR2 SNEGSKA (reference sequence). The V gene end was trimmed by 0 bases and the J gene end by 5 bases; junction bases not matched to a gene: 6. CDR3 length: 15 residues. The CDR3 nucleotides are TGCAGTGCTAGAGATCTCAGGGGGCTCGACAATGAGCAGTTCTTC. Amino acid sequence: CSARDLRGLDNEQFF.

The chain combines TRBV18 with TRBJ2-3, with D perhaps TRBD2 (5 bases). CDR1 is KGHSH, CDR2 LQKENI, per germline. V was shortened by 7 bases and J by 4 bases, with 12 bases between the two germline ends. The CDR3 has 13 amino acids. The CDR3: CASLGSLADTQYF. The CDR3 bases are TGTGCCAGCTTAGGGAGCTTAGCAGATACGCAGTATTTT.

The sample holds a few counts of this clonotype. The chain links TRBV15 to TRBJ2-1; 9 bases are a match to TRBD2. Germline V gives CDR1 LNHNV, CDR2 YYDKDF (reference sequence). This CDR3 is built from 15 residues. V lost 1 base, J lost 8 bases, and 6 bases stayed unmatched. As DNA, the CDR3 is TGTGCCACCAGCAGAGCCGGGACTAGCTCCCATGAGCAGTTCTTC. It specifies CATSRAGTSSHEQFF.

The chain employs TRBV29-1 and TRBJ2-1; 7 bases are a match to TRBD1. The V and J ends lost 7 bases and 10 bases, in that order; junction bases with no gene match: 13. The CDR3 runs to 13 residues. CDR1 is SQVTM, CDR2 ANQGSEA, per germline. The CDR3, as DNA: TGCAGCGCAAGGGGGCCTGGGCAATTAGAGCAGTTCTTC. It encodes CSARGPGQLEQFF.

The sample holds a few counts of this clonotype. V is TRBV7-2 and J is TRBJ2-5, with a tentative D call TRBD2 (6 bases). The CDR3 runs 14 residues. Trimming left V 3 bases short and J 4 bases short, with 12 bases between. Germline CDR1 SGHTA, CDR2 FQGNSA. The CDR3: CASSFGRSRETQYF. Here the CDR3 DNA reads TGTGCCAGCAGCTTTGGGAGGAGTCGAGAGACCCAGTACTTC.

This sequence joins TRBV5-1 and TRBJ2-5, with D possibly being TRBD2 (6 bases). Germline assignment: CDR1 SGHRS and CDR2 YFSETQ. The ends were cut back, 0 bases at V and 5 bases at J, with 17 bases in the middle. The CDR3 has 16 amino acids. The CDR3 sequence is CASSLAIGTAGETQYF. As DNA, the CDR3 is TGCGCCAGCAGCTTGGCGATAGGGACCGCGGGGGAGACCCAGTACTTC.

This clonotype was recorded once. The chain links TRBV28 to TRBJ2-5, with D uncertain. V lost 6 bases and J 1 base, leaving 12 bases between the germline ends. This CDR3 is 14 amino acids long. Germline values: CDR1 MDHEN, CDR2 SYDVKM. CDR3 DNA: TGTGCCAGCAGCCCAAGGAACTTCCAAGAGACCCAGTACTTC. It is translated as CASSPRNFQETQYF.

A few counts support this clonotype. The chain's CDR3 is CASSLDRQTQYF. The CDR3 DNA sequence: TGTGCCAGCAGCTTAGACCGGCAGACCCAGTACTTC. The rearrangement links TRBV7-6 to TRBJ2-5; D gene uncertain. Looked up from germline, CDR1 is SGHVS and CDR2 is FNYEAQ. V was pared by 1 base and J by 6 bases, with 6 bases between. The CDR3 is made up of 12 amino acids.